The clone carrying this T cell receptor beta chain was observed once. Its antigen is currently unknown. This entry belongs to a study of shared clonotypes between healthy human individuals. Study summary: A couple of women and a few men aged 18 to 49 served as donors. Findings and limits, study-wide: The rarefaction results pointed to incomplete sorted-subset sequencing despite large depth. Among donors, clonotype sharing was expected to be affected by sequencing depth.

Sequenced by immunoSEQ multiplex PCR; TCRdb stores in-frame clones only, minus some. The table has hundreds of thousands of clones, around 96% seen once. Naive CD8 isolation took CD45RO-negative cells positively selected for CCR7 and excluded terminally differentiated effector memory CD45RA+ cells. Study donors comprised healthy, HIV-negative adults devoid of recent acute infection or vaccination. Trimming stripped 7 bases from V and 3 bases from J, with 16 bases between. Germline-derived CDR1 and CDR2 are SNHLY and FYNNEI. The CDR3 consists of 14 residues. The chain is built from TRBV2 and TRBJ2-7, with a tentative D call TRBD2 (5 bases). The sequence came from a woman aged 30 to 39 in good health. Sample: naive CD8+ T cells sorted from blood. CDR3 in amino acids: CASTAEVRNYEQYF. CDR3 DNA sequence: TGTGCCAGCACCGCGGAGGTACGGAACTACGAGCAGTACTTC. Drawing the rest from reference TRBV2 and TRBJ2-7, the complete variable domain is EPEVTQTPSHQVTQMGQEVILRCVPISNHLYFYWYRQILGQKVEFLVSFYNNEISEKSEIFDDQFSVERPDGSNFTLKIRSTKLEDSAMYFCASTAEVRNYEQYFGPGTRLTVT.